A single sample is the source of the 6 T cell receptor beta chains below, sequenced in a study of human T cells and chemical hapten exposure. Each CDR3 protein is one row after TCRdb ran MiXCR on the RACE reads. The repertoire consists of about 120,000 distinct CDR3 sequences, with approximately 15% occurring once and the leading ten covering approximately 0.92%. The time point denotes: patch test 1, 2 weeks after DPC sensitization. Indicated treatment: therapeutic diphenylcyclopropenone sensitization with weekly scalp DPC. This material consisted of whole blood, taken in connection with sensitization to the hapten diphenylcyclopropenone (DPC). The receptors here all came from a man aged 18 to 30 with alopecia areata. Some clones in this sample may be carry-over from other donors' samples.

This clonotype has just a few counts. V usage is TRBV2 and J usage is TRBJ2-7; maybe TRBD2 (6 bases). The CDR3 totals 13 residues. Germline V CDR1 and CDR2: SNHLY, FYNNEI. Trimming cost V 7 bases and J 3 bases, with 13 bases left between them. The CDR3 spells CASTGQTSYEQYF. The CDR3 bases are TGTGCCAGCACGGGGCAGACTAGCTACGAGCAGTACTTC.

The gene calls are TRBV7-2 and TRBJ2-7; TRBD1 matches 7 bases. Looked up from germline, CDR1 is SGHTA and CDR2 is FQGNSA. This CDR3 is 15 amino acids long. The junction had 10 bases not matched to a gene; V was cut back by 4 bases and J by 4 bases. This CDR3 reads CASSSPDRDRYEQYF. The CDR3 bases are TGTGCCAGCAGCTCACCTGACAGGGATAGGTACGAGCAGTACTTC.

The V call is TRBV12-3 or TRBV12-4, the J call TRBJ2-3, with TRBD2 identical over 9 bases. This CDR3 comprises 14 residues. Unmatched junction bases numbered 4, after V lost 6 bases and J lost 3 bases. CDR3 bases: TGTGCCAGCAGGAATAGCGGGGGTACAGATACGCAGTATTTT. Protein sequence: CASRNSGGTDTQYF.

This clonotype was counted a few times. The CDR3 reads CATSDRRHMNTGELFF. The DNA for the CDR3 is TGTGCCACCAGTGATAGGAGACACATGAACACCGGGGAGCTGTTTTTT. V gene TRBV24-1 combines with J gene TRBJ2-2, with unresolved D. V was pared by 3 bases and J by 1 base, with 11 bases between. Germline lookup yields CDR1 KGHDR and CDR2 SFDVKD. The CDR3 spans 16 residues.

This clonotype was recorded at least ten times. The chain carries TRBV6-2 or TRBV6-3 and TRBJ2-2; D possibly corresponds to TRBD2 (6 bases). V dropped 0 bases and J dropped 1 base, with 12 bases sitting between them. This CDR3 contains 17 residues. The germline gives CDR1 MNHEY, CDR2 SVGEGT. The CDR3, as DNA: TGTGCCAGCAGTTACTCGACCCGGCGGGGGAACACCGGGGAGCTGTTTTTT. This encodes CASSYSTRRGNTGELFF.

V gene TRBV7-9 combines with J gene TRBJ1-5; 9 bases are a match to TRBD1. The J segment lost 6 bases and the V segment lost 5 bases, leaving 5 bases of the junction unmatched. Germline CDR1 reads SEHNR; CDR2 reads FQNEAQ (reference sequence). The CDR3 covers 14 residues. CDR3 loop: CASSPGTGFQPQHF. CDR3 sequence (DNA): TGTGCCAGCAGCCCCGGGACAGGGTTTCAGCCCCAGCATTTT.